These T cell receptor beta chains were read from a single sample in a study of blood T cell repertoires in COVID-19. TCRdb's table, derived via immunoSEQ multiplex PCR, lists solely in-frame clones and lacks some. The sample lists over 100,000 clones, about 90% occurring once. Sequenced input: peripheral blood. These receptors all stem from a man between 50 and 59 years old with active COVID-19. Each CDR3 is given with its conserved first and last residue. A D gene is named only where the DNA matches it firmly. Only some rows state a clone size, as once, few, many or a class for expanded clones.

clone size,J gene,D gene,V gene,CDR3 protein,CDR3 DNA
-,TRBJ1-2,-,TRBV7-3,CASSLHGANYGYTF,TGTGCCAGCAGCTTACACGGAGCTAACTATGGCTACACCTTC
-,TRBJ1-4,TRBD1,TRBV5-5,CASSLEDRGFGKLFF,TGTGCCAGCAGCTTGGAGGACAGGGGGTTCGGAAAACTGTTTTTT
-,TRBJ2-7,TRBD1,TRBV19,CASSMGRGFWEQYF,TGTGCCAGTAGTATGGGCAGGGGGTTCTGGGAGCAGTACTTC
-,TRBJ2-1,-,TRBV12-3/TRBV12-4,CASSGGANNEQFF,TGTGCCAGCTCCGGTGGGGCAAACAATGAGCAGTTCTTC
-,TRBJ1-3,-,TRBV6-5,CASSYTGLVSGNTIYF,TGTGCCAGCAGTTACACAGGCTTGGTGTCGGGAAACACCATATATTTT
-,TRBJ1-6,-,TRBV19,CASSIGSAGRDNSPLHF,TGTGCCAGTAGTATAGGTTCGGCAGGCCGCGATAATTCACCCCTCCACTTT
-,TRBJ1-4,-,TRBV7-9,CASRRDSGSEKLFF,TGTGCCAGCAGGCGGGACTCGGGCTCCGAAAAACTGTTTTTT
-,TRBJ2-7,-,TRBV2,CASREATYEQYF,TGTGCCAGCAGAGAGGCGACCTACGAGCAGTACTTC
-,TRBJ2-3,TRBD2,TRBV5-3,CARSGGLADTQYF,TGTGCCAGAAGCGGGGGACTAGCGGATACGCAGTATTTT
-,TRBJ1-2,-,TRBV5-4,CASSPTGGHSSTGGYTF,TGTGCCAGCAGCCCAACGGGGGGACACTCCTCCACGGGTGGCTACACCTTC
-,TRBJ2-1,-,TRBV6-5,CASSSFPTRVGEQFF,TGTGCCAGCAGTTCGTTCCCAACTAGAGTCGGTGAGCAGTTCTTC
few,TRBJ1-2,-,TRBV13,CASSLGEGVNGYTF,TGTGCCAGCAGCTTAGGCGAAGGGGTGAATGGCTACACCTTC
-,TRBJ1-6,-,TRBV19,CASNSPDNSPLHF,TGTGCCAGTAATAGCCCGGATAATTCACCCCTCCACTTT
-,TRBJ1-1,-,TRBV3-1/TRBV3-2,CASSRSGGNTEAFF,TGTGCCAGCAGCCGGAGTGGTGGGAACACTGAAGCTTTCTTT
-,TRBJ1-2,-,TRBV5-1,CASSSGTPTGGYTF,TGCGCCAGCAGCTCCGGGACTCCAACGGGGGGCTACACCTTC
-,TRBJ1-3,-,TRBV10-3,CASANERSGNTIYF,TGTGCCTCCGCTAATGAGAGAAGTGGAAACACCATATATTTT
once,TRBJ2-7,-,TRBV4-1,CASSRTRSDYEQYF,TGCGCCAGCAGCCGTACCAGGTCCGACTACGAGCAGTACTTC
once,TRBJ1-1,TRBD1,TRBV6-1,CASSEAGTGGASATEAFF,TGTGCCAGCAGTGAAGCCGGGACAGGGGGCGCTTCGGCCACTGAAGCTTTCTTT